The 7 T cell receptor beta chains reported below all come from one sample, sequenced in a study of control samples from healthy donors and cancer patients. The assay was immunoSEQ multiplex PCR, and TCRdb's table has in-frame clones only and misses some. The sample shows some 95,000 clones, just under 95% of them seen only once. Sample: blood. These receptors originate from a human donor in good health. The donor label of this sample is uncertain.

The V and J genes are TRBV7-9 and TRBJ2-7, with 7 bases matching TRBD1. The CDR3 length is 15 residues. The V and J ends lost 5 bases and 0 bases, in that order; junction bases with no gene match: 7. The germline CDR1 and CDR2 sequences are SEHNR and FQNEAQ (reference sequence). For the CDR3, the DNA is TGTGCCAGCAGCATCAGGACAGGCAGCTCCTACGAGCAGTACGTC. Translation: CASSIRTGSSYEQYV.

This chain uses TRBV9 with TRBJ2-5, with D tentatively TRBD1 or TRBD2 (5 bases each). Germline V CDR1 and CDR2: SGDLS, YYNGEE. This CDR3 contains 15 residues. The germline V and J ends were trimmed by 5 bases and 1 base, with 15 bases remaining between them. The CDR3 sequence: CASSRNWGSQETQYF. The CDR3 DNA is TGTGCCAGCAGTAGAAATTGGGGGAGCCAAGAGACCCAGTACTTC.

The V call is TRBV19, the J call TRBJ2-2; D could derive from TRBD1 or TRBD2 (6 bases each). V lost 6 bases to trimming and J lost 3 bases, with 11 bases between them. This CDR3 is 14 amino acids long. In germline, CDR1 is LNHDA, CDR2 SQIVND (reference sequence). The CDR3 spells CASRWRGDTGELFF. CDR3 bases: TGTGCCAGTAGATGGAGGGGGGACACCGGGGAGCTGTTTTTT.

The gene calls are TRBV6-5 and TRBJ1-3; D may be TRBD1 (5 bases). The CDR3 length is 15 residues. Germline V CDR1 and CDR2: MNHEY, SVGAGI. The V and J ends lost 5 bases and 2 bases respectively, with 13 bases between them. CDR3 DNA: TGTGCCAGCAGTCAACAGGAACTCGCTGGAAACACCATATATTTT. Its translation: CASSQQELAGNTIYF.

On this clone itself: One end of the junction does not line up with germline, which may come from a read error. The chain recombines TRBV4-3 with TRBJ1-2, with D perhaps matching TRBD1 (6 bases). The germline CDR1 and CDR2 sequences are LGHNA and YSLEER. CDR3 size: 14 residues. CDR3 DNA sequence: TGCGCCAGCAGCCAAGCCATACAGGGATTAGGTATCCACTTC. Translation: CASSQAIQGLGIHF.

This chain links TRBV14 with TRBJ1-1; tentative D call: TRBD1 (6 bases). Germline V gene data show CDR1 as SGHDN and CDR2 as FVKESK. Trimming stripped 0 bases from V and 4 bases from J, with 15 bases between. The CDR3 spans 16 residues. The DNA of the CDR3 is TGTGCCAGCAGCCAAGAGGGGGCAGGGAAGACCACTGAAGCTTTCTTT. Translated: CASSQEGAGKTTEAFF.

The chain uses TRBV9 and TRBJ2-5; D not certain. V lost 0 bases and J 1 base, leaving 10 bases between the germline ends. Germline V gene lookup returns CDR1 SGDLS and CDR2 YYNGEE. This CDR3 has 15 residues. The CDR3 DNA reads TGTGCCAGCAGCGTAGGCCCGAACAGCCAAGAGACCCAGTACTTC. Residues: CASSVGPNSQETQYF. Full variable domain (remainder filled in from reference TRBV9 and TRBJ2-5): DSGVTQTPKHLITATGQRVTLRCSPRSGDLSVYWYQQSLDQGLQFLIQYYNGEERAKGNILERFSAQQFPDLHSELNLSSLELGDSALYFCASSVGPNSQETQYFGPGTRLLVL.